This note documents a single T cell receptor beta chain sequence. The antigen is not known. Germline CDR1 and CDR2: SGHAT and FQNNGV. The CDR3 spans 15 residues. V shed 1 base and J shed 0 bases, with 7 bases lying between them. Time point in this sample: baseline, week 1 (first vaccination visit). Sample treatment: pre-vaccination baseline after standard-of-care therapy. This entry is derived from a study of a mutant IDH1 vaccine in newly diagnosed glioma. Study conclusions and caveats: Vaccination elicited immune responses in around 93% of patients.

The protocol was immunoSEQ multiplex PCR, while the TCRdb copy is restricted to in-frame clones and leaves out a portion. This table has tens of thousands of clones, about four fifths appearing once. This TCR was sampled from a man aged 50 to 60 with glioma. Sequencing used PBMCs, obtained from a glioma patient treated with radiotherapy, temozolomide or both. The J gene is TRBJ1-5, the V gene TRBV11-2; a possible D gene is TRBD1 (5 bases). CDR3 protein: CASSLGGRSNQPQHF. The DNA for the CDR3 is TGTGCCAGCAGCTTAGGGGGACGTAGCAATCAGCCCCAGCATTTT.